The 15 T cell receptor beta chains given below trace back to one sample, sequenced in a study of human T cells and chemical hapten exposure. Specified time point: pre-sensitization, week 0. Treatment given: therapeutic diphenylcyclopropenone sensitization with weekly scalp DPC. MiXCR, run by TCRdb on the RACE reads, gives a single entry per CDR3 protein. The data hold about 68,000 distinct CDR3 sequences, with 9.5% to 13% observed a single time. This specimen was whole blood, taken in connection with sensitization to the hapten diphenylcyclopropenone (DPC). Source of these receptors: a woman between 50 and 59 years old with alopecia areata. Some clones in this sample may be carry-over from other donors' samples.

The table lists this clonotype with many counts. The chain links TRBV20-1 to TRBJ1-1; no firm D call. The CDR3 has 14 residues. Germline V CDR1 and CDR2: DFQATT, SNEGSKA (reference sequence). Trimming stripped 0 bases from V and 3 bases from J, with 11 bases between. CDR3 coding DNA: TGCAGTGCTAGAGATCCCAATCGACACACTGAAGCTTTCTTT. Translated: CSARDPNRHTEAFF.

V usage is TRBV2 and J usage is TRBJ2-7; 13 positions match TRBD2. Trimming took 4 bases from V and 4 from J; bases not matched to a gene: 1. The length of the CDR3 is 14 residues. Germline CDR1 is SNHLY and CDR2 is FYNNEI. This CDR3 is CASSGTSGSYEQYF. The CDR3 coding sequence is TGTGCCAGCAGTGGGACTAGCGGGAGTTACGAGCAGTACTTC.

This clonotype turned up a few times. J is TRBJ1-2 and V is TRBV19, with 7 bases fitting TRBD1. Germline CDR1 LNHDA, CDR2 SQIVND (reference sequence). The CDR3 loop spans 14 amino acids. J was trimmed by 5 bases and V by 4 bases; bases with no gene match: 7. CDR3 DNA: TGTGCCAGTAGTACCCGGACAGGCCGATATGGCTACACCTTC. Amino acid sequence: CASSTRTGRYGYTF. Based on the CDR3 plus reference TRBV19 and TRBJ1-2, the full variable domain is DGGITQSPKYLFRKEGQNVTLSCEQNLNHDAMYWYRQDPGQGLRLIYYSQIVNDFQKGDIAEGYSVSREKKESFPLTVTSAQKNPTAFYLCASSTRTGRYGYTFGSGTRLTVV.

This clonotype was detected many times. This chain links TRBV18 with TRBJ1-6; tentatively, D is TRBD1 (5 bases). The CDR3 extends over 15 amino acids. Germline CDR1 reads KGHSH; CDR2 reads LQKENI. V was cut by 1 base and J by 7 bases, with 11 bases left in between. The CDR3 DNA sequence: TGTGCCAGCTCACCACTAAGGACATTCAATTCACCCCTCCACTTT. Residues: CASSPLRTFNSPLHF.

This clonotype was recorded at least ten times. J is TRBJ2-5 and V is TRBV5-1, with D unresolved. The V end was cut by 0 bases, the J end by 1 base, with 1 base between. This CDR3 has 12 amino acids. Germline V lookup: CDR1 SGHRS, CDR2 YFSETQ. Here the CDR3 DNA reads TGCGCCAGCAGCTTGGTCCAAGAGACCCAGTACTTC. Translation: CASSLVQETQYF.

This clonotype was observed at least ten times. The genes are TRBV7-9 and TRBJ2-2, with D perhaps matching TRBD1 (6 bases). The CDR3 extends over 15 amino acids. Germline assignment: CDR1 SEHNR and CDR2 FQNEAQ (reference sequence). The V end was cut by 5 bases, the J end by 0 bases, with 10 bases between. CDR3 in amino acids: CASSPRQANTGELFF. In nucleotides, the CDR3 is TGTGCCAGCAGCCCCAGACAGGCGAACACCGGGGAGCTGTTTTTT.

In its sample, this clonotype is medium-sized. This sequence joins TRBV6-5 and TRBJ1-1, with D maybe TRBD1 (5 bases). The V gene lost 2 bases and the J gene lost 5 bases, with 12 bases spanning the gap. The CDR3 sequence is 14 residues long. CDR1 MNHEY and CDR2 SVGAGI come from the germline V gene. CDR3 loop: CASSYLPGGTEAFF. CDR3 nucleotide sequence: TGTGCCAGCAGTTACCTCCCGGGGGGGACTGAAGCTTTCTTT.

The chain uses TRBV29-1 and TRBJ1-2; D is uncertain. The V and J ends lost 7 bases and 0 bases respectively, with 12 bases between them. Germline V gene data show CDR1 as SQVTM and CDR2 as ANQGSEA. CDR3 size: 13 residues. The CDR3 sequence is CSARANSNYGYTF. The CDR3 coding sequence is TGCAGCGCACGGGCCAACTCTAACTATGGCTACACCTTC.

The chain has TRBV28 and TRBJ2-5; D is unclear. The CDR3 contains 12 residues. Germline loops: CDR1 MDHEN, CDR2 SYDVKM. V dropped 10 bases and J dropped 5 bases, with 14 bases sitting between them. The CDR3 sequence: CAILGPDETQYF. CDR3 sequence (DNA): TGTGCCATTCTCGGGCCAGACGAGACCCAGTACTTC.

The V call is TRBV28, the J call TRBJ2-2; unclear D gene. Per the germline V gene, CDR1 is MDHEN and CDR2 is SYDVKM. CDR3 length equals 14 residues. Trimming took 3 bases from V and 4 from J, leaving 9 bases between them. The CDR3 sequence: CASSFSVPTGELFF. CDR3 DNA: TGTGCCAGCAGTTTCTCGGTCCCCACCGGGGAGCTGTTTTTT.

This clonotype was seen ten or more times. The rearrangement links TRBV6-2 or TRBV6-3 to TRBJ1-2; TRBD1 is a possible D gene (6 bases). CDR3 length equals 15 residues. V lost 0 bases and J 4 bases, leaving 12 bases between the germline ends. The germline V gene encodes CDR1 MNHEY and CDR2 SVGEGT. The CDR3 loop reads CASSYSSDRVYGYTF. Here the CDR3 DNA reads TGTGCCAGCAGTTACTCGTCGGACAGAGTCTATGGCTACACCTTC.

The genes are TRBV7-2 and TRBJ1-1; 7 bases are a match to TRBD1. V gave up 5 bases and J gave up 5 bases; unmatched junction bases: 11. Germline CDR1 and CDR2: SGHTA and FQGNSA. CDR3 length: 15 amino acids. CDR3 DNA sequence: TGTGCCAGCAGCCCCACTCTCACAGGGGAAACTGAAGCTTTCTTT. It is translated as CASSPTLTGETEAFF. Variable domain in full (rest from reference TRBV7-2 and TRBJ1-1): GAGVSQSPSNKVTEKGKDVELRCDPISGHTALYWYRQSLGQGLEFLIYFQGNSAPDKSGLPSDRFSAERTGGSVSTLTIQRTQQEDSAVYLCASSPTLTGETEAFFGQGTRLTVV.

This clonotype was seen repeatedly, ten times or more. The chain is built from TRBV29-1 and TRBJ2-2; no clear D. The CDR3 totals 13 residues. The germline V gene encodes CDR1 SQVTM and CDR2 ANQGSEA. V dropped 5 bases and J dropped 4 bases, with 11 bases sitting between them. DNA for the CDR3: TGCAGCGTTCGCCGAGACGCCACCGGGGAGCTGTTTTTT. Translation gives CSVRRDATGELFF.

This clonotype was recorded many times. The chain has TRBV5-1 and TRBJ2-7; weak D call: TRBD1 (5 bases). The CDR3 spans 12 residues. Per germline, CDR1 SGHRS and CDR2 YFSETQ. The ends were cut back, 4 bases at V and 4 bases at J, with 9 bases in the middle. This CDR3 reads CASSQQAYEQYF. The DNA of the CDR3 is TGCGCCAGCAGCCAACAGGCTTACGAGCAGTACTTC. Together with reference TRBV5-1 and TRBJ2-7, the CDR3 gives the full variable domain: KAGVTQTPRYLIKTRGQQVTLSCSPISGHRSVSWYQQTPGQGLQFLFEYFSETQRNKGNFPGRFSGRQFSNSRSEMNVSTLELGDSALYLCASSQQAYEQYFGPGTRLTVT.

In its sample, this clonotype was seen many times. The gene calls are TRBV18 and TRBJ2-7, with 9 bases matching TRBD1. In germline, CDR1 is KGHSH, CDR2 LQKENI. The CDR3 covers 13 residues. Trimming removed 2 bases from V and 6 bases from J; junction bases left unmatched: 2. For the CDR3, the DNA is TGTGCCAGCTCACCAAAGACAGGGGGCGAGCAGTACTTC. It is translated as CASSPKTGGEQYF.